The source of this T cell receptor beta chain is a study of vaccination and CD4 T cells after COVID-19. Study-wide background: Samples were taken after vaccination, a median of roughly 70 days after dose two, with a range of 14 to 241.

Once obtained from cultured CD4+ T cells, the DNA was sequenced using the Oncomine TCR Beta short-read assay. Genomic DNA from cultured CD4+ T cells was extracted. A single record per CDR3 protein comes from TCRdb applying MiXCR to the PCR reads. The top ten clones hold 30% to 40% of a sample with several thousand distinct CDR3 sequences, about 51% of them seen once. This CDR3 is built from 16 residues. Germline assignment: CDR1 DFQATT and CDR2 SNEGSKA (reference sequence). Losses at the gene ends were 6 bases for V and 2 bases for J; bases not matched to a gene: 7. This clonotype was recorded a few times. Its antigen is still unknown. Treatment reported: roughly ten-day PBMC culture with coronavirus spike peptide pools or control peptides (ViraFEST assay). ViraFEST grew antigen-specific T cells using peptide pools, then sequenced TCRs.

The chain carries TRBV20-1 and TRBJ2-7; 16 bases match TRBD2. The sequenced material came from CD4+ T cells from blood, cultured in vitro. This sequence originates from a human donor who had recovered from COVID-19. CDR3 nucleotide sequence: TGCAGTGCGGGACTAGCGGGGGGGCCCCCGACCTACGAGCAGTACTTC. Protein sequence: CSAGLAGGPPTYEQYF.